The clone carrying this T cell receptor (beta chain) was recorded once. Its target is not known. CDR1 and CDR2 from the germline V gene are SGHTA and FQGNSA. This CDR3 contains 16 residues. After removal of 5 bases from V and 3 bases from J, the junction contained 7 bases not matched to a gene. This specimen comes from a study of cytomegalovirus exposure and HLA in healthy donors. General study points: Later genetic work tied a missense DCLRE1C variant to beta-chain V and J trimming. Sequencing likely caused a cluster of highly shared sequence variants. The study designated over 150 TCR beta chains cytomegalovirus-associated.

This PCR relied on a set of 60 Vbeta primers and 13 Jbeta primers. Assay: immunoSEQ multiplex PCR; the TCRdb copy retains only in-frame clones and omits some. The sample has 75,000 to 90,000 clones; 63% are singletons. The sequencing input was PBMCs. This clonotype was sampled from a woman in her 40s in good health and CMV-seropositive. The chain recombines TRBV7-2 with TRBJ2-2; 9 bases fit TRBD2. Written as DNA, the CDR3 is TGTGCCAGCAGCCCACGACTAGCGGCATACACCGGGGAGCTGTTTTTT. This translates into CASSPRLAAYTGELFF.